This T cell receptor beta chain was obtained from a study of cytomegalovirus exposure and HLA in healthy donors. General observations from the study: The study had only CMV serostatus as immune exposure information.

On this clone: As yet, its antigen is unknown.

V was trimmed by 3 bases and J by 7 bases, leaving 13 bases between them. Germline V gene sequence: CDR1 KGHSH, CDR2 LQKENI. The CDR3 length is 15 residues. Donors consisted of healthy bone marrow donors. Both 60 Vbeta primers and 13 Jbeta primers went into the PCR. Libraries were prepared by immunoSEQ multiplex PCR; TCRdb keeps only in-frame clonotypes and omits some of them. The sample includes 150,000 to 180,000 clones, 70% to 80% of them seen just once. Sequenced: PBMCs. This clonotype was sampled from a young man in good health and CMV-seropositive. This chain joins TRBV18 and TRBJ1-6; TRBD1 might be the D (6 bases). The CDR3 coding sequence is TGTGCCAGCTCACCTCAGGACAGTTTAAATTCACCCCTCCACTTT. It encodes CASSPQDSLNSPLHF.